The rows below give T cell receptor beta chains drawn from one sample of a study of T cells in Graves' hyperthyroidism and ophthalmopathy. Each CDR3 protein is one row after TCRdb ran MiXCR on the multiplex PCR reads. The table shows 250,000 to 400,000 distinct CDR3 sequences, with roughly an eighth occurring only once. Sequenced sample: blood. The receptors were gathered from a woman aged 40 to 55 with Graves' ophthalmopathy. Each CDR3 is given with its conserved first and last residue. The D gene is left open where the match is weak. Clone size is given for some rows only: seen once, a few or many times, or a class if the clone is expanded.

d_gene | j_gene | v_gene | abundance | CDR3nt | CDR3aa
- | TRBJ2-1 | TRBV2 | many | TGTGCCAGCCGGGGGGCATGGGGGAATGAGCAGTTCTTC | CASRGAWGNEQFF
- | TRBJ1-2 | TRBV12-3/TRBV12-4 | many | TGTGCCAGCAGTTTATCTCGGGGGCATGGCTACACCTTC | CASSLSRGHGYTF
- | TRBJ2-7 | TRBV5-6 | few | TGTGCCAGCAGCTTCCGGGCCGAGCAGTACTTC | CASSFRAEQYF
TRBD1 | TRBJ1-4 | TRBV6-2/TRBV6-3 | many | TGTGCCAGCAGCTCCATCAGGACAGGGGATGAAAAACTGTTTTTT | CASSSIRTGDEKLFF
TRBD1 | TRBJ1-2 | TRBV3-1 | few | TGTGCCAGCAGCCAAGAAACCGGGACAGGCCTGGGCTACACCTTC | CASSQETGTGLGYTF
TRBD2 | TRBJ2-3 | TRBV20-1 | many | TGCAGTCCCCAAAAAGCGGGGTCAGATACGCAGTATTTT | CSPQKAGSDTQYF
- | TRBJ2-4 | TRBV7-8 | few | TGTGCCAGCAGCGCCCCCCTAGCCAAAAACATTCAGTACTTC | CASSAPLAKNIQYF
- | TRBJ1-1 | TRBV30 | - | TGTGCCTGGAGTTATGGGACCAACGGCGCTTTCTTT | CAWSYGTNGAFF
- | TRBJ2-5 | TRBV20-1 | - | TGCAGTGCTAACCGGGGCTCAGCGACCCAGTACTTC | CSANRGSATQYF
- | TRBJ1-3 | TRBV12-3/TRBV12-4 | many | TGTGCCAGCAGCCAACCCGGGACACAGTTTGGAAACACCATATATTTT | CASSQPGTQFGNTIYF
TRBD2 | TRBJ2-7 | TRBV7-9 | few | TGTGCCAGCAGCTTAGCGGCTAGCGGGCGAAGCTCCTACGAGCAGTACTTC | CASSLAASGRSSYEQYF